The present TCR beta chain was sequenced within a study of blood T cell repertoires in COVID-19. Study at large: Sites in the United States, Italy and Spain provided acute and convalescent COVID-19 samples.

As originally analysed: By means of reference gene primer amplification, nucleated cell counts were estimated. This table comes from immunoSEQ multiplex PCR, and its TCRdb copy is limited to in-frame clones, with some not included. V, J and clone size were drawn from that table, and D and trimming were deduced from the DNA. The sample lists some 300,000 clones, nearly 90% occurring once. Up to 2 weeks before entering the study, exposed participants had met a COVID-19 case. This clonotype was sampled from a woman aged 50 to 60 who had been exposed to COVID-19. The sample comprised PBMCs or T cells enriched from blood (not recorded which).

This chain's CDR3 is CAIRGPSEGTEAFF. The CDR3 DNA sequence: TGTGCCATCAGGGGACCCTCGGAGGGGACTGAAGCTTTCTTT. The chain employs TRBV10-3 and TRBJ1-1, with D maybe TRBD1 (5 bases). Germline CDR1 reads ENHRY; CDR2 reads SYGVKD. The CDR3 runs to 14 residues. The V gene lost 6 bases and the J gene lost 5 bases, with 16 bases spanning the gap.